This T cell receptor beta chain was observed in a study of control samples from healthy donors and cancer patients. Some clones are missing from TCRdb's copy, which holds only in-frame ones; the method was immunoSEQ multiplex PCR. The sample lists 120,000 or so clones, more than 70% occurring once. This CDR3 is built from 15 residues. V lost 4 bases, J lost 10 bases, and 10 bases stayed unmatched. Per the germline V gene, CDR1 is SGHAT and CDR2 is FQNNGV. The sequenced material came from blood. This receptor was identified in a man between 60 and 75 years old in good health. V usage is TRBV11-2 and J usage is TRBJ1-6; the match to TRBD1 covers 7 bases. CDR3 sequence reads: CASSWSTGSGSPLHF. Here the CDR3 DNA reads TGTGCCAGCAGCTGGTCGACAGGGTCTGGCTCACCCCTCCACTTT.